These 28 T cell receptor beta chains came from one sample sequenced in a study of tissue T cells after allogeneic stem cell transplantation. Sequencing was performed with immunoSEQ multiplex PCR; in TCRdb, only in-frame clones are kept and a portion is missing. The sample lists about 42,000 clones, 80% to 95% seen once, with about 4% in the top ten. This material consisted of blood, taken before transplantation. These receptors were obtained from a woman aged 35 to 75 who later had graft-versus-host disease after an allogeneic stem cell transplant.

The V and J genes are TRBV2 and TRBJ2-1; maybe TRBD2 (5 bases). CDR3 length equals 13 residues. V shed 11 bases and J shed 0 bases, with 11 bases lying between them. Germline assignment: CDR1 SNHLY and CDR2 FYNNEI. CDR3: CAGQDFSYNEQFF. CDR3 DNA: TGTGCCGGTCAGGACTTCTCCTACAATGAGCAGTTCTTC.

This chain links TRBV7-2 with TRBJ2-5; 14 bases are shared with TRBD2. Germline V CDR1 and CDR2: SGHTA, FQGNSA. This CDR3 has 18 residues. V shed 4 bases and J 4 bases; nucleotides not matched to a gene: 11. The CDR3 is CASSSAGTSGRVGETQYF. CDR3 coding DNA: TGTGCCAGCAGCTCCGCCGGGACTAGCGGGAGAGTTGGAGAGACCCAGTACTTC.

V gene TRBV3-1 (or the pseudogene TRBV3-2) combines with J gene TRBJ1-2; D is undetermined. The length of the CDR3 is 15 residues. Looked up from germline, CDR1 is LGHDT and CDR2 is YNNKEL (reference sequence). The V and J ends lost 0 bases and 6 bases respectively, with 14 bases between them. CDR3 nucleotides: TGTGCCAGCAGCCAAGATATTTCGGGGTTCCATGGCTACACCTTC. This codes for CASSQDISGFHGYTF.

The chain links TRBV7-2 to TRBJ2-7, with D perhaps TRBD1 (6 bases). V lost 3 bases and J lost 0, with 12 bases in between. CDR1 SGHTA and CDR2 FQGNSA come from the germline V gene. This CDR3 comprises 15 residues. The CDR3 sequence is CASSLSGHTSYEQYF. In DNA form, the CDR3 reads TGTGCCAGCAGCTTGTCGGGACATACCTCCTACGAGCAGTACTTC.

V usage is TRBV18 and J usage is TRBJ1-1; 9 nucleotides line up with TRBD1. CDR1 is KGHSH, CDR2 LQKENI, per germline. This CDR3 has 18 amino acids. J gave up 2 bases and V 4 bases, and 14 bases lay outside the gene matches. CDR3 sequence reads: CASSRAATGGAGNTEAFF. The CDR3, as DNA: TGTGCCAGCTCACGAGCCGCAACAGGGGGCGCGGGAAACACTGAAGCTTTCTTT.

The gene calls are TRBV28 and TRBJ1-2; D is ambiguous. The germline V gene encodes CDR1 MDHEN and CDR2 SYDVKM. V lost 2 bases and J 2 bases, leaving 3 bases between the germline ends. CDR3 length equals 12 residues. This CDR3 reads CASSLLNYGYTF. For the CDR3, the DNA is TGTGCCAGCAGTTTACTCAACTATGGCTACACCTTC.

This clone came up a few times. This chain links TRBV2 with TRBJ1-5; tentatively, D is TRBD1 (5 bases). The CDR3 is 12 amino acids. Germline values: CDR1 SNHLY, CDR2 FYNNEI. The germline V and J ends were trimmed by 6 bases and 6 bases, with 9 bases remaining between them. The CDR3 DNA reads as TGTGCCAGCAGCAGGGACCGTCAGCCCCAGCATTTT. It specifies CASSRDRQPQHF.

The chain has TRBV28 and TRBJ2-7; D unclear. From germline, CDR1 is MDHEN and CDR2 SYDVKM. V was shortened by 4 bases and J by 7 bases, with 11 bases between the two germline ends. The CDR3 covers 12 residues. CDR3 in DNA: TGTGCCAGCAGTTCGGGTGTGGGTGAGCAGTACTTC. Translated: CASSSGVGEQYF.

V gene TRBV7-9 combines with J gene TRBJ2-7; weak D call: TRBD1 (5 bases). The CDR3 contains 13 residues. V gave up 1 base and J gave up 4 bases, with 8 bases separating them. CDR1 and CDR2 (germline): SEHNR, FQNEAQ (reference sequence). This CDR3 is CASSLVGAYEQYF. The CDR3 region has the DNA TGTGCCAGCAGCTTAGTTGGGGCTTACGAGCAGTACTTC.

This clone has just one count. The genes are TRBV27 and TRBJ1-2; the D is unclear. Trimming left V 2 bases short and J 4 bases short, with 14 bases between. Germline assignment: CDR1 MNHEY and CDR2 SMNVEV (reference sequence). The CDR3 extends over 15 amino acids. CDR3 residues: CASSLRGAGSYGYTF. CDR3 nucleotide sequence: TGTGCCAGCAGTTTAAGAGGCGCTGGCAGCTATGGCTACACCTTC.

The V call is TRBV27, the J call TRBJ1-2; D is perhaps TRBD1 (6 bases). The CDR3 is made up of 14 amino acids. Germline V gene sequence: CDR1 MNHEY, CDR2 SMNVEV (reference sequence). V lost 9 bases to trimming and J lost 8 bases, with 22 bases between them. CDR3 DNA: TGTGCCAGGTTTAAATCACAGGGTGTGGGGGGCTACACCTTC. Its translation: CARFKSQGVGGYTF.

CDR3 DNA: TGTGCCAGCAGTGACCGACAGGGGGAGGGGTATGGCTACACCTTC. Translation: CASSDRQGEGYGYTF. V is TRBV25-1 and J is TRBJ1-2, with 9 bases identical to TRBD1. V was pared by 3 bases and J by 5 bases, with 7 bases of the junction left unmatched. Germline V gene data show CDR1 as MGHDK and CDR2 as SYGVNS. This CDR3 comprises 15 residues.

DNA of the CDR3: TGTGCCAGCAGCAGTCCGGACAGTTTGGAGGGGGAGCTGTTTTTT. This encodes CASSSPDSLEGELFF. This chain links TRBV13 with TRBJ2-2; D perhaps matches TRBD1 (6 bases). The CDR3 runs 15 residues. The germline CDR1 and CDR2 sequences are PRHDT and FYEKMQ (reference sequence). Trimming shortened V by 5 bases and J by 8 bases, and 18 bases separated the two germline ends.

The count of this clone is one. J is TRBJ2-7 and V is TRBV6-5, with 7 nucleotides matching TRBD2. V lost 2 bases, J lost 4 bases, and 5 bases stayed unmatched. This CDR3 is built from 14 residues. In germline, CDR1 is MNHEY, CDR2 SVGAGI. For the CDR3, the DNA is TGTGCCAGCAGTTACCGGGACTACCAATACGAGCAGTACTTC. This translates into CASSYRDYQYEQYF.

This CDR3 is CASSTNPNTGELFF. The CDR3 coding sequence is TGTGCCAGCAGCACTAATCCGAACACCGGGGAGCTGTTTTTT. This chain joins TRBV16 and TRBJ2-2; D gene unclear. The CDR3 length is 14 residues. Trimming removed 5 bases at V and 0 bases at J, with 7 bases between. In germline, CDR1 is KGHSY, CDR2 FQNENV.

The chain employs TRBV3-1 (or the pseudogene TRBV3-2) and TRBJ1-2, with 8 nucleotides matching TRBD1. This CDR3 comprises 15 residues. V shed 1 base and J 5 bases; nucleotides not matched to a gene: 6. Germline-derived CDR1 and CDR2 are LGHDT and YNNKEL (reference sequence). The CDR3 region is CASSQGFGQGYGYTF. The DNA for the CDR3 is TGTGCCAGCAGCCAAGGTTTCGGACAGGGTTATGGCTACACCTTC.

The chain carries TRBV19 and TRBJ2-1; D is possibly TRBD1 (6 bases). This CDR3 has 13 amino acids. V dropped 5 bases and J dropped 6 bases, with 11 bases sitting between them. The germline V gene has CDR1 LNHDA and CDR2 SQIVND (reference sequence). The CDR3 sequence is CASSLTGINEQFF. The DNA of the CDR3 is TGTGCCAGTAGTTTAACAGGGATCAATGAGCAGTTCTTC.

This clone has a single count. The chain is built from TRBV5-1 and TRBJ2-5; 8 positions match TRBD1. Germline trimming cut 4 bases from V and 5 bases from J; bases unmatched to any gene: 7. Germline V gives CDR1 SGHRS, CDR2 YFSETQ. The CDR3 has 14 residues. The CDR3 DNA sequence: TGCGCCAGCAGCCAAGGACAGGGTCGGGAGACCCAGTACTTC. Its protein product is CASSQGQGRETQYF.

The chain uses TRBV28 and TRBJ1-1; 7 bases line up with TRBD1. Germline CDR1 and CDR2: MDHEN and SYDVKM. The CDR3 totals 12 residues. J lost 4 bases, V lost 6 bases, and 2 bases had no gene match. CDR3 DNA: TGTGCCAGCAGAGCAGGGGGCACTGAAGCTTTCTTT. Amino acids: CASRAGGTEAFF.

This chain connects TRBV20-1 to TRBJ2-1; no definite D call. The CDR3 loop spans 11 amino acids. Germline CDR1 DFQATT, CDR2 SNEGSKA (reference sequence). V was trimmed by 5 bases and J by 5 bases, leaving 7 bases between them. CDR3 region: CSAPDNNEQFF. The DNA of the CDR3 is TGCAGTGCTCCCGACAACAATGAGCAGTTCTTC.

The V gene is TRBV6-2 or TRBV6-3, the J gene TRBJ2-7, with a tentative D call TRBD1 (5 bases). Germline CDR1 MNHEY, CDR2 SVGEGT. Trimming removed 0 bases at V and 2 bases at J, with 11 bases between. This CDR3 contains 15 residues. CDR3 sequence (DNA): TGTGCCAGCAGTTACTCCGCAGGGCTTACCTACGAGCAGTACTTC. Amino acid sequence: CASSYSAGLTYEQYF.

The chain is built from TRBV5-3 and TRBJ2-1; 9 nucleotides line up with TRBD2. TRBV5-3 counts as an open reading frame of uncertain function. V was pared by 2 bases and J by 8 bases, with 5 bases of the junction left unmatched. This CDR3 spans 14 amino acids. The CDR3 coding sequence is TGTGCCAGAAGCTTATTAGCGGGAGTCGATGAGCAGTTCTTC. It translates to CARSLLAGVDEQFF.

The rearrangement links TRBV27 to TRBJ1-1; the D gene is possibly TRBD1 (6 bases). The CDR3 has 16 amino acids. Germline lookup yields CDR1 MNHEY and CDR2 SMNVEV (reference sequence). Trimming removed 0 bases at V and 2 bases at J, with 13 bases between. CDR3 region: CASSLSIGGINTEAFF. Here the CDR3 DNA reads TGTGCCAGCAGTTTATCGATAGGGGGGATAAACACTGAAGCTTTCTTT.

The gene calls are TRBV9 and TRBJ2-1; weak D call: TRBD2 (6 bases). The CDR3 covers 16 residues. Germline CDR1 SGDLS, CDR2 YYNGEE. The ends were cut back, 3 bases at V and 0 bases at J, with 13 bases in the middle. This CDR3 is CASSGIRESSYNEQFF. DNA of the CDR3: TGTGCCAGCAGCGGGATCCGGGAGAGCTCCTACAATGAGCAGTTCTTC.

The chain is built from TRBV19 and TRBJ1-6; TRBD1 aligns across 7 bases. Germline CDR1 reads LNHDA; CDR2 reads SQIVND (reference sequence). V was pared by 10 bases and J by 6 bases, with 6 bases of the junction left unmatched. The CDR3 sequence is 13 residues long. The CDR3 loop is CATSRDSNSPLHF. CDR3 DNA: TGTGCCACTTCCAGGGACAGTAATTCACCCCTCCACTTT.

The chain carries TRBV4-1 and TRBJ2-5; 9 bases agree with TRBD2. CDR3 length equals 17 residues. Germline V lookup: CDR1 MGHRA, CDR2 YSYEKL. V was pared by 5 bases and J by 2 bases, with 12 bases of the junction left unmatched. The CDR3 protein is CASSLTPPGLAQETQYF. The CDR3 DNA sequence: TGCGCCAGCAGCTTAACCCCCCCAGGACTAGCGCAAGAGACCCAGTACTTC.

CDR3 residues: CASSQEEGSTEAFF. CDR3 nucleotide sequence: TGCGCCAGCAGCCAAGAAGAGGGTAGCACTGAAGCTTTCTTT. The gene calls are TRBV4-3 and TRBJ1-1; D unclear. Germline CDR1 LGHNA, CDR2 YSLEER. V lost 0 bases to trimming and J lost 4 bases, with 9 bases between them. The CDR3 consists of 14 residues.

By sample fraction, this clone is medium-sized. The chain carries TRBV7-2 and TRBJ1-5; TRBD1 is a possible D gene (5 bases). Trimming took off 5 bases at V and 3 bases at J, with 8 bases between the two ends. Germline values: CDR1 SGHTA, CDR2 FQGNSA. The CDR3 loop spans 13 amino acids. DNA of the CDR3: TGTGCCAGCAGCAGGGACTACAATCAGCCCCAGCATTTT. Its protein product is CASSRDYNQPQHF.